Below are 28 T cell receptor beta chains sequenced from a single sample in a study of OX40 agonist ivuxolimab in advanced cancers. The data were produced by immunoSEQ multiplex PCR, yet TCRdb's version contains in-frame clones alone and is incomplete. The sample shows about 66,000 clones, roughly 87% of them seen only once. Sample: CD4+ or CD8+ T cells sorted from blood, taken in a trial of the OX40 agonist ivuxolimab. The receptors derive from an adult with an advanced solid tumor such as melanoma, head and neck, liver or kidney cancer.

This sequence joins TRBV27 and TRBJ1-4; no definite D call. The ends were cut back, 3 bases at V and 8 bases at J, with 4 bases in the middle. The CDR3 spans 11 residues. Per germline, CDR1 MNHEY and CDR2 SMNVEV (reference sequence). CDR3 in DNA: TGTGCCAGCAGTTTGGGAGAAAAACTGTTTTTT. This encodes CASSLGEKLFF.

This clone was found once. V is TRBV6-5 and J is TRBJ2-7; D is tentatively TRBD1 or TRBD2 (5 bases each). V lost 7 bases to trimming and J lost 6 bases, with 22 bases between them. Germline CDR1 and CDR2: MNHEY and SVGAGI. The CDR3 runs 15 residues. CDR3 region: CASTPIHGSQGEQYF. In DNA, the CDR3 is TGTGCCAGCACTCCGATTCATGGGAGTCAGGGCGAGCAGTACTTC.

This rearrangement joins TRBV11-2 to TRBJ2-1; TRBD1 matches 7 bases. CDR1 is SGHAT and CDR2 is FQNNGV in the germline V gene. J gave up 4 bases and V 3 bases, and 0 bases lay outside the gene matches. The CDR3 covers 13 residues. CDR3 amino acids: CASSLGQYNEQFF. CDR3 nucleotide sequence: TGTGCCAGCAGCTTGGGACAGTACAATGAGCAGTTCTTC.

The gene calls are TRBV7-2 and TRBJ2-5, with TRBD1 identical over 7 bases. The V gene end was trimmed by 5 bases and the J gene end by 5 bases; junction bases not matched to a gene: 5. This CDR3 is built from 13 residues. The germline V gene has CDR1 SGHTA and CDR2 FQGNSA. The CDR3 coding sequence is TGTGCCAGCAGCCCAGACAGGGTTGAGACCCAGTACTTC. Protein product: CASSPDRVETQYF.

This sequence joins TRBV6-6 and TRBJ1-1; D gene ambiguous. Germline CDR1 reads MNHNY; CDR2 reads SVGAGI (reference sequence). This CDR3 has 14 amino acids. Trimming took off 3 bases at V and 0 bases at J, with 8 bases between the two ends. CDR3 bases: TGTGCCAGCAGTTATTTGGCGATGAACACTGAAGCTTTCTTT. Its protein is CASSYLAMNTEAFF.

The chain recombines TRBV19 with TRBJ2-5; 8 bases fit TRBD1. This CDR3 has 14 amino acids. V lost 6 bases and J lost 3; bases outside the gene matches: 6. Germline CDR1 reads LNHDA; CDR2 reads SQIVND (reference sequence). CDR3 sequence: CASRRTGLEETQYF. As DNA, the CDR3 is TGTGCCAGTAGGAGGACAGGGTTGGAAGAGACCCAGTACTTC.

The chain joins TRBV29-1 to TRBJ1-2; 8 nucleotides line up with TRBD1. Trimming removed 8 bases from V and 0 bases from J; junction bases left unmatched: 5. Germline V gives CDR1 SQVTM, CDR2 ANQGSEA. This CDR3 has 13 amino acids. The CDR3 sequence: CSSQGASNYGYTF. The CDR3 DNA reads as TGCAGCAGTCAGGGGGCCTCTAACTATGGCTACACCTTC.

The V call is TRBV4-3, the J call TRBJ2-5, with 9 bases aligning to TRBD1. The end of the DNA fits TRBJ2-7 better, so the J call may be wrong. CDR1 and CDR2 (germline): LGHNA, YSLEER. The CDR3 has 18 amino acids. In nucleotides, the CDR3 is TGCGCCAGCAGCCAAGAGGGACCGGGACAGGGCCTTCCGTACGAGCAGTACTTC. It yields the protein CASSQEGPGQGLPYEQYF.

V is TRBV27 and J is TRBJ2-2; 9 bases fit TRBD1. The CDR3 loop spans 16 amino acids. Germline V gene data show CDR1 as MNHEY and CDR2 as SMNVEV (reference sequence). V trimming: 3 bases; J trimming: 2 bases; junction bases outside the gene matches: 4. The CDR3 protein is CASSFGQGTNTGELFF. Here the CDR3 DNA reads TGTGCCAGCAGTTTCGGACAGGGGACAAACACCGGGGAGCTGTTTTTT.

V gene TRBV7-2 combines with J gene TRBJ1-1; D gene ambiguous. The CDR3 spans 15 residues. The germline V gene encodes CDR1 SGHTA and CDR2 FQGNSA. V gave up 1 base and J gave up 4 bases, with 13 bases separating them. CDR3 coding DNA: TGTGCCAGCAGCTTAGACCGGGTACGATCCACTGAAGCTTTCTTT. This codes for CASSLDRVRSTEAFF.

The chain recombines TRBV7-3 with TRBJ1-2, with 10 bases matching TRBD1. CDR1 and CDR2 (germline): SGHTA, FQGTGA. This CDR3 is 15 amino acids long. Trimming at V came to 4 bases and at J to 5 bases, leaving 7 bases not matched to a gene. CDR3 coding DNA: TGTGCCAGCAGCTCCGGGACAGGGGTGGAGTATGGCTACACCTTC. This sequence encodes CASSSGTGVEYGYTF. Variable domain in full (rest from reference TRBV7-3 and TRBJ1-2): GAGVSQTPSNKVTEKGKYVELRCDPISGHTALYWYRQSLGQGPEFLIYFQGTGAADDSGLPNDRFFAVRPEGSVSTLKIQRTERGDSAVYLCASSSGTGVEYGYTFGSGTRLTVV.

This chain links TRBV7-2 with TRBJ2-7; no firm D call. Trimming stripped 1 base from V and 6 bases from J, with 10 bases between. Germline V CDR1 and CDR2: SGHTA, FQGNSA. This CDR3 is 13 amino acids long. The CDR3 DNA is TGTGCCAGCAGCTTAGTTGGGCTCTCCGAGCAGTACTTC. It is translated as CASSLVGLSEQYF.

This chain's CDR3 is CASRVPLGTSGSKATDTQYF. CDR3 sequence (DNA): TGTGCCAGCAGGGTCCCCCTCGGGACTAGCGGGAGTAAGGCTACAGATACGCAGTATTTT. The rearrangement uses TRBV6-4 and TRBJ2-3; TRBD2 aligns across 14 bases. V shed 6 bases and J 3 bases; nucleotides not matched to a gene: 17. The length of the CDR3 is 20 residues. From germline, CDR1 is MRHNA and CDR2 SNTAGT.

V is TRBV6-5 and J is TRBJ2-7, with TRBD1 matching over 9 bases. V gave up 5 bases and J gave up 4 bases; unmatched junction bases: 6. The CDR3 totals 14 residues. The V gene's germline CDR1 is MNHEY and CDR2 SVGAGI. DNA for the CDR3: TGTGCCAGCAGTAAACAGGGGGCCGGTTACGAGCAGTACTTC. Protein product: CASSKQGAGYEQYF.

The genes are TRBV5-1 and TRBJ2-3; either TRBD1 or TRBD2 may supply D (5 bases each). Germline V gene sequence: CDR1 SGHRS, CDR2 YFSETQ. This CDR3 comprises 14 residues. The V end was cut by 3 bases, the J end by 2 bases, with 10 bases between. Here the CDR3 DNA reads TGCGCCAGCAGCTCATGGGACCACACAGATACGCAGTATTTT. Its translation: CASSSWDHTDTQYF.

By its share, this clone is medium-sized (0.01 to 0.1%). The CDR3 nucleotides read TGTGCCATCAGTGAAGAAAAAGTTCAGCCCCAGCATTTT. Its translation: CAISEEKVQPQHF. V and J are TRBV10-3 and TRBJ1-5; D is undetermined. Trimming cost V 3 bases and J 6 bases, with 9 bases left between them. The CDR3 extends over 13 amino acids. Germline V gives CDR1 ENHRY, CDR2 SYGVKD.

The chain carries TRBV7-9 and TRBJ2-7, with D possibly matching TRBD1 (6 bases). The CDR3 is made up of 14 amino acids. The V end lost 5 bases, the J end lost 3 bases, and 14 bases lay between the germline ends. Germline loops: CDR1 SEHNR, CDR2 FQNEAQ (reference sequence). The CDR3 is CASSPGQSVYEQYF. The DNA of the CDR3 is TGTGCCAGCAGCCCTGGACAGTCGGTCTACGAGCAGTACTTC.

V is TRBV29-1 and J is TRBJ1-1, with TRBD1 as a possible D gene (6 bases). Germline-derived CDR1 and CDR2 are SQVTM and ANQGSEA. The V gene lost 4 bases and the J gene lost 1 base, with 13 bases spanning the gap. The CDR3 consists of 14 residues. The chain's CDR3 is CSVAGGAANTEAFF. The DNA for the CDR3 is TGCAGCGTTGCTGGGGGGGCAGCGAACACTGAAGCTTTCTTT.

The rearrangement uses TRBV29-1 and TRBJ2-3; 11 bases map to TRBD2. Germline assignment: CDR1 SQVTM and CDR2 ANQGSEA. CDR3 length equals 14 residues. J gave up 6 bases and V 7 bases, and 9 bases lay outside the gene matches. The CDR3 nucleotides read TGCAGCGCCTCGACTAGCGGGACTCAGGATACGCAGTATTTT. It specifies CSASTSGTQDTQYF.

The CDR3 region has the DNA TGTGCCAGCAGTTTATTACCAGCCTGGAATGAGCAGTTCTTC. Its translation: CASSLLPAWNEQFF. V and J are TRBV27 and TRBJ2-1; D remains ambiguous. CDR3 length equals 14 residues. Germline lookup yields CDR1 MNHEY and CDR2 SMNVEV (reference sequence). The V end lost 1 base, the J end lost 7 bases, and 11 bases lay between the germline ends.

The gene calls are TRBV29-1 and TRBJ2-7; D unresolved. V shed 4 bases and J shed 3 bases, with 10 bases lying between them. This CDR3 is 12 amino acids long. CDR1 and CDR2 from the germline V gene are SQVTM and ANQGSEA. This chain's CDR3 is CSVAPGYYEQYF. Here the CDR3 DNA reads TGCAGCGTTGCCCCGGGTTACTACGAGCAGTACTTC.

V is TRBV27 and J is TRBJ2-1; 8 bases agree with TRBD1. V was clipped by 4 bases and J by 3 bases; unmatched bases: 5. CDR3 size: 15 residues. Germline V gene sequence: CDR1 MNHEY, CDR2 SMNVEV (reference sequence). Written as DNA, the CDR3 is TGTGCCAGCAGTTCAGGACAGGGCTTCTACAATGAGCAGTTCTTC. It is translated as CASSSGQGFYNEQFF.

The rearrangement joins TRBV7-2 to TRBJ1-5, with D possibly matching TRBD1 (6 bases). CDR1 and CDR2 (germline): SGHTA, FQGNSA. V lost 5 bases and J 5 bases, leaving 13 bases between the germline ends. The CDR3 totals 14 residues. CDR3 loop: CASSRDRRDQPQHF. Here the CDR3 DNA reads TGTGCCAGCAGCCGAGACAGGAGGGATCAGCCCCAGCATTTT.

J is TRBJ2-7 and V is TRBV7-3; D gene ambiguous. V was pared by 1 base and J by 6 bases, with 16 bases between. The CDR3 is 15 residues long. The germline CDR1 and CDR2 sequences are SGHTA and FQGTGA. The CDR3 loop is CASSLNSAPILEQYF. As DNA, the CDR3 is TGTGCCAGCAGCTTAAATTCGGCACCGATCCTCGAGCAGTACTTC.

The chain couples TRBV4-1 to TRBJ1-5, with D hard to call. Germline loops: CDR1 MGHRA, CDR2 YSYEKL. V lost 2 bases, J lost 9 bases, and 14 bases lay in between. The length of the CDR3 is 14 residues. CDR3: CASSQSLGPSPQHF. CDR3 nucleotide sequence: TGCGCCAGCAGCCAAAGTCTCGGACCGTCGCCCCAGCATTTT.

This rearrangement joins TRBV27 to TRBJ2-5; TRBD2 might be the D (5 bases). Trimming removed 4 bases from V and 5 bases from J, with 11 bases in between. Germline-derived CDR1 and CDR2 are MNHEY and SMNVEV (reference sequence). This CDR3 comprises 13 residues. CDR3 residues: CASSSPLAETQYF. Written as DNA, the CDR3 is TGTGCCAGCAGTTCCCCCCTAGCTGAGACCCAGTACTTC.

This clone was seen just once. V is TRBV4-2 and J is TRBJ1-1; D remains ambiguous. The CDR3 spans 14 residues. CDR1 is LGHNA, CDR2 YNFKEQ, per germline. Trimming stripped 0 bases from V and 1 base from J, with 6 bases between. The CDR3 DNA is TGTGCCAGCAGCCAAGAACCGGGGAACACTGAAGCTTTCTTT. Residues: CASSQEPGNTEAFF.

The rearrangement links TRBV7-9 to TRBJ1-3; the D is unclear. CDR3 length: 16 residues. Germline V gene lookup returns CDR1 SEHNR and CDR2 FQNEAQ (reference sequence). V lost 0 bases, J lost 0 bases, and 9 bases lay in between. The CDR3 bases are TGTGCCAGCAGCTTAGCGACTCAATTCTCTGGAAACACCATATATTTT. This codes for CASSLATQFSGNTIYF.